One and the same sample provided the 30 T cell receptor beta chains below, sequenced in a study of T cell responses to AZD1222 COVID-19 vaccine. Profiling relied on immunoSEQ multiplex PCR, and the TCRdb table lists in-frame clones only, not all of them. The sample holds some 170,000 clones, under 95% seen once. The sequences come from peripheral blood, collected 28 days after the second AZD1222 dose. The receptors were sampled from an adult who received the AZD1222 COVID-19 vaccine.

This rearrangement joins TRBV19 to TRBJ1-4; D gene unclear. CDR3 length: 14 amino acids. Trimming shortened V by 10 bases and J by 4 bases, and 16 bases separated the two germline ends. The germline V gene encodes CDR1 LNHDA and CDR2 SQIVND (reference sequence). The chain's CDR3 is CATRRTVDNEKLFF. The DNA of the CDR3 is TGTGCCACCCGAAGGACGGTCGATAATGAAAAACTGTTTTTT. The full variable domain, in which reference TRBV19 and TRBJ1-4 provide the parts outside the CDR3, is DGGITQSPKYLFRKEGQNVTLSCEQNLNHDAMYWYRQDPGQGLRLIYYSQIVNDFQKGDIAEGYSVSREKKESFPLTVTSAQKNPTAFYLCATRRTVDNEKLFFGSGTQLSVL.

CDR3 sequence: CASSQRLFGQGGTEAFF. In DNA, the CDR3 is TGTGCCAGCAGCCAGAGACTTTTCGGACAGGGAGGAACTGAAGCTTTCTTT. The chain has TRBV5-8 and TRBJ1-1, with 8 nucleotides matching TRBD1. V gave up 4 bases and J gave up 5 bases; unmatched junction bases: 16. The CDR3 contains 17 residues. The germline CDR1 and CDR2 sequences are SGHTS and YDEGEE.

CDR3 bases: TGTGCCAGCAGTTACGACAGGGGTCTCTATGGCTACACCTTC. Residues: CASSYDRGLYGYTF. The chain recombines TRBV6-5 with TRBJ1-2; TRBD1 agrees at 8 bases. With V trimmed by 2 bases and J by 4 bases, 3 bases remained unmatched. CDR3 size: 14 residues. Per the germline V gene, CDR1 is MNHEY and CDR2 is SVGAGI.

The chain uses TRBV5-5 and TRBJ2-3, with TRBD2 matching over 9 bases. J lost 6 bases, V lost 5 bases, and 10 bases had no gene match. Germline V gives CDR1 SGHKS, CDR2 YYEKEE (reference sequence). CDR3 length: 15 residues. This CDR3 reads CASSSSGNAPDTQYF. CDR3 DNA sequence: TGTGCCAGCAGTTCTAGCGGGAACGCACCGGATACGCAGTATTTT.

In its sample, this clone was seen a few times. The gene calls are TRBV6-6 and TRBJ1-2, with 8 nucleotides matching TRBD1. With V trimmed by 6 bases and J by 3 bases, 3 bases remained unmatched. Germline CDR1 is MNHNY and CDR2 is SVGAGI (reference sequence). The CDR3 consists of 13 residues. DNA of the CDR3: TGTGCCAGCAGGGAGACAGGGGACTATGGCTACACCTTC. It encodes CASRETGDYGYTF.

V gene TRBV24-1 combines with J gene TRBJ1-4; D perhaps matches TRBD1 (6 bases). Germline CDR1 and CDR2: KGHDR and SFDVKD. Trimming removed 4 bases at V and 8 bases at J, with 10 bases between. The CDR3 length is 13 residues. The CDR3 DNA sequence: TGTGCCACCAGTGACACTGACAGGGAAAAACTGTTTTTT. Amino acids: CATSDTDREKLFF.

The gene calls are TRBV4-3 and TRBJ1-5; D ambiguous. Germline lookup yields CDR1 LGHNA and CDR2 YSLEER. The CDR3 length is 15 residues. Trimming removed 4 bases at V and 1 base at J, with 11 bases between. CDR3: CASSPRAGSNQPQHF. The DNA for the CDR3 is TGCGCCAGCAGCCCCCGGGCGGGCAGCAATCAGCCCCAGCATTTT.

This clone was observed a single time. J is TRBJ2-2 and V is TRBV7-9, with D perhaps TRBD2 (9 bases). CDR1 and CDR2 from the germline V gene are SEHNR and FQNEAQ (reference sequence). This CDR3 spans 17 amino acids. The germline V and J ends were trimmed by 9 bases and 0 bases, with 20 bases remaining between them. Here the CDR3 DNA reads TGTGCCAGACAGGGGGGGACTAGCCGAGCGAACACCGGGGAGCTGTTTTTT. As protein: CARQGGTSRANTGELFF.

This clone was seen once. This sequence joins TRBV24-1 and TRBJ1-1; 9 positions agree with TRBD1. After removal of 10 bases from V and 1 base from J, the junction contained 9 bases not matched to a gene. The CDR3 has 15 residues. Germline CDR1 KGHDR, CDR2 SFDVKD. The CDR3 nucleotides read TGTGCCACAAAAACAGGGGGCGAAGGGAACACTGAAGCTTTCTTT. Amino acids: CATKTGGEGNTEAFF.

CDR3: CSVGGRDEQYF. CDR3 DNA: TGCAGCGTTGGAGGGCGTGACGAGCAGTACTTC. This rearrangement joins TRBV29-1 to TRBJ2-7; the D gene is possibly TRBD2 (5 bases). Germline lookup yields CDR1 SQVTM and CDR2 ANQGSEA. The CDR3 is 11 amino acids. Trimming stripped 4 bases from V and 5 bases from J, with 9 bases between.

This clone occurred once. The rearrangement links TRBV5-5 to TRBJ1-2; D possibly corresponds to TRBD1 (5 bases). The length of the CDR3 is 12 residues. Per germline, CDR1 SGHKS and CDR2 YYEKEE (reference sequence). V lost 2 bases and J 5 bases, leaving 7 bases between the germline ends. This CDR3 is CASSFRGYGYTF. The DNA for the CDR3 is TGTGCCAGCAGCTTTAGGGGTTATGGCTACACCTTC.

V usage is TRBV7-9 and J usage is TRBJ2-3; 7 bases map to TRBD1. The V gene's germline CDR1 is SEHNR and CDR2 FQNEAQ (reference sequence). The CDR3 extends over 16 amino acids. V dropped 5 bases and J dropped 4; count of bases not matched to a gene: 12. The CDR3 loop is CASSPGRHRGPDTQYF. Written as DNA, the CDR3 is TGTGCCAGCAGCCCCGGACGACACAGGGGTCCAGATACGCAGTATTTT. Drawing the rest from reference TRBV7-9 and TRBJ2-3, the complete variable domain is DTGVSQNPRHKITKRGQNVTFRCDPISEHNRLYWYRQTLGQGPEFLTYFQNEAQLEKSRLLSDRFSAERPKGSFSTLEIQRTEQGDSAMYLCASSPGRHRGPDTQYFGPGTRLTVL.

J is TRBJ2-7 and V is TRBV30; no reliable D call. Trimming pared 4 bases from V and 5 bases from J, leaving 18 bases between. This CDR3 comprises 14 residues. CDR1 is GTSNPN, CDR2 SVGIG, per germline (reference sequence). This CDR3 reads CAWNLGRSFDEQYF. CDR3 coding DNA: TGTGCCTGGAACCTGGGCAGGTCTTTCGACGAGCAGTACTTC. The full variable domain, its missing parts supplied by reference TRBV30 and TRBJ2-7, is SQTIHQWPATLVQPVGSPLSLECTVEGTSNPNLYWYRQAAGRGLQLLFYSVGIGQISSEVPQNLSASRPQDRQFILSSKKLLLSDSGFYLCAWNLGRSFDEQYFGPGTRLTVT.

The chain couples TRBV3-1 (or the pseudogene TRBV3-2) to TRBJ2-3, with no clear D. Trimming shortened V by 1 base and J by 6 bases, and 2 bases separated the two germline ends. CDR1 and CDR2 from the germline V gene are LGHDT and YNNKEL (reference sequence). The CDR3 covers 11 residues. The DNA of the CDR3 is TGTGCCAGCAGCCAAGTGGATACGCAGTATTTT. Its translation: CASSQVDTQYF.

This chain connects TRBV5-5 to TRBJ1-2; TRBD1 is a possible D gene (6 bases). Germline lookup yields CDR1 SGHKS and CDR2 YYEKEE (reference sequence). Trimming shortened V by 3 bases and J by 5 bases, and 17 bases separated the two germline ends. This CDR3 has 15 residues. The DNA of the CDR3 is TGTGCCAGCAGCTCCCCGGACAGAGGTGGTTATGGCTACACCTTC. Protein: CASSSPDRGGYGYTF.

The CDR3 DNA reads as TGTGCCAGCAGCTTAGGGGTGGGAGGCACAGATACGCAGTATTTT. Translated, it gives CASSLGVGGTDTQYF. The chain carries TRBV7-7 and TRBJ2-3, with D possibly matching TRBD2 (5 bases). CDR1 and CDR2 (germline): SSHAT, FNYEAQ (reference sequence). The CDR3 has 15 amino acids. Trimming removed 1 base at V and 1 base at J, with 9 bases between.

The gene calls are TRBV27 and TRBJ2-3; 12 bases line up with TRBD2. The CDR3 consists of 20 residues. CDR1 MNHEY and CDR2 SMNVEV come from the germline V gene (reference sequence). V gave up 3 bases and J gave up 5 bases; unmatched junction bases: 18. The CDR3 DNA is TGTGCCAGCAGTTTGGCCTCAGGGGCCAAGACTAGCGGGAGACGAGATACGCAGTATTTT. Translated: CASSLASGAKTSGRRDTQYF.

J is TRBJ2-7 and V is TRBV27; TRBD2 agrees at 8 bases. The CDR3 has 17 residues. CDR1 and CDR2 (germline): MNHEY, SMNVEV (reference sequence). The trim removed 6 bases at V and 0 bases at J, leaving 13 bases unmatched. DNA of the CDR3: TGTGCCAGCAGGGACCCGGGAGGGGGGCCGAGCTCCTACGAGCAGTACTTC. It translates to CASRDPGGGPSSYEQYF.

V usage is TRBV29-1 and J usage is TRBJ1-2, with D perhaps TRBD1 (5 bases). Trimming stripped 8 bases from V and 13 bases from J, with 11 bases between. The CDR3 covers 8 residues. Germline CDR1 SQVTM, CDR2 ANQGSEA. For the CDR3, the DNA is TGCAGCCCCGGTAGGGGCACCTTC. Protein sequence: CSPGRGTF.

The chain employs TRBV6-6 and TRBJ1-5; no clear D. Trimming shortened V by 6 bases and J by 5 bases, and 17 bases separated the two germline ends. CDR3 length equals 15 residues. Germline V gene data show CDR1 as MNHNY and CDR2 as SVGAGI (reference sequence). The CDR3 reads CASRPGLLGDQPQHF. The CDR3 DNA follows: TGTGCCAGCAGACCTGGCTTATTGGGAGATCAGCCCCAGCATTTT.

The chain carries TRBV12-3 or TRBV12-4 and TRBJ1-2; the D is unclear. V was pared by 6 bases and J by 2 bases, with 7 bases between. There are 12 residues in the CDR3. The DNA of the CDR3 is TGTGCCAGCAGCTCGTCAAACTATGGCTACACCTTC. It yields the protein CASSSSNYGYTF.

CDR3 in amino acids: CASSTDRSGPQHF. CDR3 coding DNA: TGTGCCAGCAGTACGGACCGCTCTGGGCCCCAGCATTTT. The chain is built from TRBV6-5 and TRBJ1-5; D gene unclear. Looked up from germline, CDR1 is MNHEY and CDR2 is SVGAGI. The CDR3 length is 13 residues. V lost 5 bases and J 9 bases, leaving 14 bases between the germline ends.

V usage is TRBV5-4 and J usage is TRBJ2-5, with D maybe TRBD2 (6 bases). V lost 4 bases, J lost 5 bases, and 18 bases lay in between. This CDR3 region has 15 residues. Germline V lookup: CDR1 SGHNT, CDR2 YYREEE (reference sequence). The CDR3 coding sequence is TGTGCCAGCAGCCCTTACGCGACGGGGAGGGAGACCCAGTACTTC. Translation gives CASSPYATGRETQYF. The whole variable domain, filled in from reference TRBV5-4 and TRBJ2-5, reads ETGVTQSPTHLIKTRGQQVTLRCSSQSGHNTVSWYQQALGQGPQFIFQYYREEENGRGNFPPRFSGLQFPNYSSELNVNALELDDSALYLCASSPYATGRETQYFGPGTRLLVL.

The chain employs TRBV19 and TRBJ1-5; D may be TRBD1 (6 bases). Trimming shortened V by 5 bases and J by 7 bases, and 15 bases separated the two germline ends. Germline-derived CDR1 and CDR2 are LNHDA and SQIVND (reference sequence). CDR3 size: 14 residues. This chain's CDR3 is CASSLTGGRQPQHF. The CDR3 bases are TGTGCCAGTAGTTTGACTGGGGGGCGGCAGCCCCAGCATTTT.

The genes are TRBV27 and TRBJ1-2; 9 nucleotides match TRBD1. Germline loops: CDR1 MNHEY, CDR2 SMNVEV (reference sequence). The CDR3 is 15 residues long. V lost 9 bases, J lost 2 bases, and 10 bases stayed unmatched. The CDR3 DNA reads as TGTGCCAGTTTGGGGGGGACAGGGACCAACTATGGCTACACCTTC. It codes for CASLGGTGTNYGYTF.

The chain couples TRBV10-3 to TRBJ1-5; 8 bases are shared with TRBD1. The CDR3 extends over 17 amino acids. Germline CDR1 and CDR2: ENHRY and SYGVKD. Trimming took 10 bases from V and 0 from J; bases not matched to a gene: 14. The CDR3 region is CATQDRGWGDSNQPQHF. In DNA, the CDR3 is TGTGCCACTCAAGACAGGGGATGGGGCGATAGCAATCAGCCCCAGCATTTT.

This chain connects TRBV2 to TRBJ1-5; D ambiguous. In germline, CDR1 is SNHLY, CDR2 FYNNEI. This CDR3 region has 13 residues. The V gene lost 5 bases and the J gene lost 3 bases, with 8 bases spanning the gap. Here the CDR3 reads CASSREPNQPQHF. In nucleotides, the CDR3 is TGTGCCAGCAGTAGGGAACCCAATCAGCCCCAGCATTTT.

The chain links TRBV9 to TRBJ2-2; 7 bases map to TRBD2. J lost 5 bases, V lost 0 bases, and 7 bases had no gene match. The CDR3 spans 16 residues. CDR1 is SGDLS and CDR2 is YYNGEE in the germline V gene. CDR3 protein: CASSVGASGLTGELFF. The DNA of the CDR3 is TGTGCCAGCAGCGTAGGGGCTAGCGGCCTAACCGGGGAGCTGTTTTTT. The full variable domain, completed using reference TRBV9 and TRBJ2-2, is DSGVTQTPKHLITATGQRVTLRCSPRSGDLSVYWYQQSLDQGLQFLIQYYNGEERAKGNILERFSAQQFPDLHSELNLSSLELGDSALYFCASSVGASGLTGELFFGEGSRLTVL.

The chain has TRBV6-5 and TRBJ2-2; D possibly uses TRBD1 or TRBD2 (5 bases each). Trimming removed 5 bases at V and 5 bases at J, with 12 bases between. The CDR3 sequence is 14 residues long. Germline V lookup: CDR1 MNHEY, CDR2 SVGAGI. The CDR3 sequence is CASSRGSRTGELFF. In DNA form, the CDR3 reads TGTGCCAGCAGTCGGGGCAGTCGGACCGGGGAGCTGTTTTTT.

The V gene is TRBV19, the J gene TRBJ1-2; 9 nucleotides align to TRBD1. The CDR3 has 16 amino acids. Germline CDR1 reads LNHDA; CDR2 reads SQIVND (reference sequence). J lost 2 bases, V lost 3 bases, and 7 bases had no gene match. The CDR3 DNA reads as TGTGCCAGTAGTATCTTCCCGGGGACAGGGAACTATGGCTACACCTTC. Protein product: CASSIFPGTGNYGYTF. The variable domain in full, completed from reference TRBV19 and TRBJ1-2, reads DGGITQSPKYLFRKEGQNVTLSCEQNLNHDAMYWYRQDPGQGLRLIYYSQIVNDFQKGDIAEGYSVSREKKESFPLTVTSAQKNPTAFYLCASSIFPGTGNYGYTFGSGTRLTVV.